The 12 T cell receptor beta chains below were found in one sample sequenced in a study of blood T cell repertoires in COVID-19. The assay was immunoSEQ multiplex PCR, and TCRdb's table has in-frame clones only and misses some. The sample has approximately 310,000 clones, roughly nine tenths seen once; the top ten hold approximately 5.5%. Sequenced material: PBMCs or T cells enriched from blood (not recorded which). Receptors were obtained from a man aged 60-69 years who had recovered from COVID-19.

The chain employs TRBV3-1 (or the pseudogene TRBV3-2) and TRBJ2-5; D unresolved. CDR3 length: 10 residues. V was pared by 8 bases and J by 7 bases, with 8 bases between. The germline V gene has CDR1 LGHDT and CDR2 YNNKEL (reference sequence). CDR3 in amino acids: CASPSLTQYF. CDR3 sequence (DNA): TGTGCCAGCCCCAGTTTGACCCAGTACTTC.

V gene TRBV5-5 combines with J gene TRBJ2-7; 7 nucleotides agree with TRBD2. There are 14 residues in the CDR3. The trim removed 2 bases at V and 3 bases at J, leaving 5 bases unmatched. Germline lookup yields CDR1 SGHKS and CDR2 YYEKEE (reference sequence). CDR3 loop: CASSFGLGVYEQYF. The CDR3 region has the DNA TGTGCCAGCAGCTTTGGACTAGGGGTCTACGAGCAGTACTTC.

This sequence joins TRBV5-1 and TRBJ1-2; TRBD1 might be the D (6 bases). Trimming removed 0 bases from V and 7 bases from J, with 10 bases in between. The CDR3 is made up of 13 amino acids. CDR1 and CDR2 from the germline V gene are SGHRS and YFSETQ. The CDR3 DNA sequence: TGCGCCAGCAGCTTGGACACAGGGAGTGGCTACACCTTC. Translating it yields CASSLDTGSGYTF.

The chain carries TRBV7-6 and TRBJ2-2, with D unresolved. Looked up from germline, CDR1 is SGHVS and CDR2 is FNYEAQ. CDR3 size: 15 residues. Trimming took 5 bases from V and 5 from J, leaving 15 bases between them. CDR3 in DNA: TGTGCCAGCAGCCAAAGGCACGGCAGGACCGGGGAGCTGTTTTTT. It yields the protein CASSQRHGRTGELFF. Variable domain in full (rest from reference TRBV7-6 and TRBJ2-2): GAGVSQSPRYKVTKRGQDVALRCDPISGHVSLYWYRQALGQGPEFLTYFNYEAQQDKSGLPNDRFSAERPEGSISTLTIQRTEQRDSAMYRCASSQRHGRTGELFFGEGSRLTVL.

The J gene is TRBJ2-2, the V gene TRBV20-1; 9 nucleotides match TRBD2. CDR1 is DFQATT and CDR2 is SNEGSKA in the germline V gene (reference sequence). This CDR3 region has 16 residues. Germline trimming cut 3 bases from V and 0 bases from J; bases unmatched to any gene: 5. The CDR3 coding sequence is TGCAGTGCTAGTGGGACTAGCAGATCGAACACCGGGGAGCTGTTTTTT. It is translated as CSASGTSRSNTGELFF.

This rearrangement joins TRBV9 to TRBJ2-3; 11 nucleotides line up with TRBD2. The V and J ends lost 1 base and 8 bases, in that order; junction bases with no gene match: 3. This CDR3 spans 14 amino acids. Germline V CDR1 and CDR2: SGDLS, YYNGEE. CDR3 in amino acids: CASSVLAGGGTQYF. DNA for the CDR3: TGTGCCAGCAGCGTACTAGCGGGAGGAGGTACGCAGTATTTT.

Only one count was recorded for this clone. This chain's CDR3 is CASSPLDSGSTDTQYF. The CDR3 DNA follows: TGTGCCAGCTCACCCTTAGATAGCGGGAGCACAGATACGCAGTATTTT. The chain links TRBV18 to TRBJ2-3, with 7 bases fitting TRBD2. The CDR3 runs to 16 residues. V trimming: 3 bases; J trimming: 0 bases; junction bases outside the gene matches: 6. Looked up from germline, CDR1 is KGHSH and CDR2 is LQKENI.

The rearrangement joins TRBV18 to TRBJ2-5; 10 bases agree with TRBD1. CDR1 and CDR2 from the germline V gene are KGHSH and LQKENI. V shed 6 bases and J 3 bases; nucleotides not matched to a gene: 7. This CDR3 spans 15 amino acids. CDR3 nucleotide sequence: TGTGCCAGCTCCCCCGGGACAGGGGCGGAAGAGACCCAGTACTTC. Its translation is CASSPGTGAEETQYF.

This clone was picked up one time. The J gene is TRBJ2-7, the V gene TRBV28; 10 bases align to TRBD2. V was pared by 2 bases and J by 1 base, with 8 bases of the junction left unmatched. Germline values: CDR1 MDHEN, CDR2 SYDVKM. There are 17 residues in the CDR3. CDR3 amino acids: CASSLGLAGDESYEQYF. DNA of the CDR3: TGTGCCAGCAGTTTAGGGCTAGCGGGAGACGAATCCTACGAGCAGTACTTC.

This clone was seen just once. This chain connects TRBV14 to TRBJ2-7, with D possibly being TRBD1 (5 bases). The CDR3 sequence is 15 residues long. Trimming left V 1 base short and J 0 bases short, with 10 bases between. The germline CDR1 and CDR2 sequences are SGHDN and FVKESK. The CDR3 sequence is CASSQGQGYSYEQYF. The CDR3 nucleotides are TGTGCCAGCAGCCAAGGCCAGGGATACTCCTACGAGCAGTACTTC.

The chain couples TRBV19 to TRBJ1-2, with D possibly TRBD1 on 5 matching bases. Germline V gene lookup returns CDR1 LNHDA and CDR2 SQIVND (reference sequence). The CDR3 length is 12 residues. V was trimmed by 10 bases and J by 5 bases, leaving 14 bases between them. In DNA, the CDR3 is TGTGCCACCGCGGGGCCCGATTATGGCTACACCTTC. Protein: CATAGPDYGYTF.

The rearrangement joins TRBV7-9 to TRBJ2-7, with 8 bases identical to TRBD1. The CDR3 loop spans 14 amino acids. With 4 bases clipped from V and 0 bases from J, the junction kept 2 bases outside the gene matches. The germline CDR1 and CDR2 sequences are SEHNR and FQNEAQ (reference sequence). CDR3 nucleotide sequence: TGTGCCAGCAGCTCGGACAGGGACTCCTACGAGCAGTACTTC. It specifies CASSSDRDSYEQYF.